This T cell receptor beta chain was sequenced in a study of T cell responses to AZD1222 COVID-19 vaccine listed by TCRdb under 2021. Background for the entire study: AZD1222 recipients with second doses at about 4 weeks or about 12 weeks were pooled, because spike-specific TCR depth and breadth did not differ between schedules. Trial participants were enrolled into age subgroups of 18-55, 56-69 and 70-plus years, which contained 148, 28 and 57 TCR-sequenced participants, respectively. TCR sequencing was performed for some 250 trial participants, of whom 207 were given two doses of AZD1222 and around 25 were given two doses of MenACWY control vaccine. General study outcomes and caveats: The 56-69-year group was small, and its depth increase did not reach significance, likely because of low power. Because no day 14 peak-response samples were available, the repertoires could be characterized only after the peak T cell response. Participants were mostly white British and included more females than males, and it was suggested by the authors that clonal diversity may have been underestimated. CD4 TCRs associated with the vaccine covered the entire spike protein, and the dominant responses were in regions 160-218 and 743-854. A significant rise in spike-specific TCR breadth and depth was observed after two AZD1222 doses relative to day 0 and relative to MenACWY recipients. Nearly half of unique spike-specific TCRs reportedly recognized epitopes outside regions mutated in the B.1.351 and B.1.1.7 variants. Only five or six AZD1222 recipients were SARS-CoV-2 seropositive at baseline, limiting conclusions about previously exposed vaccinees.

The CDR3 regions of human TCRbeta chains were analyzed by immunosequencing. The authors' analysis ran thus. TCRs in the repertoires were compared against a reference library of SARS-CoV-2-specific TCRs that had been generated with the MIRA antigen-specificity platform. Breadth was defined as the fraction of unique TCRs that were SARS-CoV-2-associated. Depth was defined as the fraction of total T cells that were SARS-CoV-2-associated. Each spike-specific TCR was assigned to its reactive spike region and to a CD4 or CD8 class using the MIRA data. Log10-transformed breadth and depth values were compared by one-way ANOVA with Sidak's multiple comparisons tests. TCRdb carries this immuneACCESS record with in-frame sequences only. Its versions omit some clonotypes, under half of them owing to an unresolved V gene in the studies checked, with the rest unexplained. That table furnishes V, J and clone size, whereas the DNA furnished D and trimming. The sample table lists fewer than 120,000 clones, around nine tenths of them with a count of one. Together, the top ten hold under 3.5% of the sample.

For this clone: Its cognate antigen has yet to be identified. Per-nucleotide qualities are absent, and no much larger clonotype sits a single base away.

Relative to germline, V is 11 bases shorter and J is 3 bases shorter, with 19 bases between their ends. The germline V gene (reference sequence) specifies SEHNR as CDR1 and FQNEAQ as CDR2. The CDR3 goes from the cysteine to the phenylalanine over 14 residues. Only CDR3 DNA is held: 42 bases, read in frame from base 1. The time point label for this specimen denotes: baseline before first vaccination. The vaccinee samples were drawn from two UK trials, COV001 and COV002, one of which was a single-blind randomized controlled phase 2/3 trial testing AZD1222 (ChAdOx1 nCoV-19) in healthy adults. For TCRbeta chain sequencing, PBMC samples were collected from trial participants at day 0 and at day 28 after the second dose.

The sample here was peripheral blood, taken on day 0 of AZD1222 vaccination. The TCR was taken from an adult in good health. The sequence is built from TRBV7-9 and TRBJ1-1; the D gene remains uncertain. The CDR3 amino acid sequence is: CASSVSFRDTEAFF. The DNA sequence is TGTGCCTCCAGTGTTTCCTTTAGGGACACTGAAGCTTTCTTT. When the CDR3 is completed using the reference TRBV7-9 and TRBJ1-1 genes on either side, the full variable domain is DTGVSQNPRHKITKRGQNVTFRCDPISEHNRLYWYRQTLGQGPEFLTYFQNEAQLEKSRLLSDRFSAERPKGSFSTLEIQRTEQGDSAMYLCASSVSFRDTEAFFGQGTRLTVV.